The clone carrying this T cell receptor beta chain was detected ten times or more. Its cognate antigen is unknown. The CDR3 loop spans 15 amino acids. V dropped 6 bases and J dropped 4; count of bases not matched to a gene: 12. Germline V gives CDR1 DFQATT, CDR2 SNEGSKA (reference sequence). The data are from a study of T cells in Graves' hyperthyroidism and ophthalmopathy. Study-wide findings and caveats: Progression to ophthalmopathy was predicted a median of 6.5 months early.

Regions amplified from RNA transcripts were the TCR beta CDR3 regions. First-round RT-PCR with HTBI primers amplified the TCR CDR3 region. One entry per CDR3 protein, called by TCRdb with MiXCR from the multiplex PCR reads. Of some 510,000 distinct CDR3 sequences detected, about a fifth appear once; the ten largest clones hold less than 30%. The sequence was obtained from a man aged 18-30 years with Graves' hyperthyroidism. The specimen was blood. The chain recombines TRBV20-1 with TRBJ2-7, with TRBD2 matching over 10 bases. The CDR3 is CSASPGLADGYEQYF. The CDR3 DNA is TGCAGTGCCAGCCCCGGACTAGCGGACGGTTACGAGCAGTACTTC.